What follows are 10 T cell receptor beta chains derived from one specimen sequenced in a study of patients and donors after allogeneic stem cell transplantation. TCRdb reprocessed the RT-PCR reads with MiXCR, giving one entry per CDR3 protein. The sample lists roughly 880,000 distinct CDR3 sequences; more than 15% were seen once. The sample was blood, either unsorted or a sorted T cell fraction (not recorded which). These receptors came from a human donor who was either an allogeneic HSCT recipient or a stem cell or donor lymphocyte infusion donor (not recorded which). It is not recorded whose cells these are; they may come from a transplant donor.

V gene TRBV6-2 or TRBV6-3 combines with J gene TRBJ2-1; 9 nucleotides agree with TRBD1. J was trimmed by 6 bases and V by 5 bases; bases with no gene match: 8. CDR1 and CDR2 from the germline V gene are MNHEY and SVGEGT. The CDR3 has 15 residues. The CDR3 is CASSTPGQGTNEQFF. CDR3 coding DNA: TGTGCCAGCAGTACGCCGGGACAGGGAACCAATGAGCAGTTCTTC.

The chain couples TRBV25-1 to TRBJ1-2; no definite D call. The CDR3 loop spans 13 amino acids. Between the trimmed V and J ends, which lost 3 bases and 6 bases, there was a span of 11 bases. From germline, CDR1 is MGHDK and CDR2 SYGVNS. The CDR3 nucleotides read TGTGCCAGCAGTGAGGCGGGGATCCATGGCTACACCTTC. Protein sequence: CASSEAGIHGYTF.

This chain links TRBV2 with TRBJ1-6, with D possibly TRBD1 on 5 matching bases. This CDR3 contains 15 residues. V gave up 7 bases and J gave up 9 bases, with 19 bases separating them. The germline V gene has CDR1 SNHLY and CDR2 FYNNEI. In DNA form, the CDR3 reads TGTGCCAGCACTTCGACCGGGACCCTGGTTTCACCCCTCCACTTT. It yields the protein CASTSTGTLVSPLHF.

V gene TRBV3-1 combines with J gene TRBJ1-1; tentative D call: TRBD1 (5 bases). This CDR3 has 14 residues. Germline V CDR1 and CDR2: LGHDT, YNNKEL (reference sequence). V gave up 1 base and J gave up 5 bases, with 11 bases separating them. CDR3 DNA sequence: TGTGCCAGCAGCCAAGGGGGACGGGGAACTGAAGCTTTCTTT. Amino acid sequence: CASSQGGRGTEAFF. Drawing the rest from reference TRBV3-1 and TRBJ1-1, the complete variable domain is DTAVSQTPKYLVTQMGNDKSIKCEQNLGHDTMYWYKQDSKKFLKIMFSYNNKELIINETVPNRFSPKSPDKAHLNLHINSLELGDSAVYFCASSQGGRGTEAFFGQGTRLTVV.

The rearrangement links TRBV24-1 to TRBJ2-5; D gene unclear. The CDR3 consists of 15 residues. V gave up 4 bases and J gave up 2 bases, with 13 bases separating them. Germline V lookup: CDR1 KGHDR, CDR2 SFDVKD. CDR3 sequence reads: CATSEPGPLQETQYF. In DNA form, the CDR3 reads TGTGCCACCAGTGAACCGGGCCCCCTTCAAGAGACCCAGTACTTC.

A few counts support this clonotype. The V gene is TRBV4-1, the J gene TRBJ1-2, with a tentative D call TRBD1 (5 bases). V lost 6 bases to trimming and J lost 3 bases, with 23 bases between them. CDR1 is MGHRA, CDR2 YSYEKL, per germline. The CDR3 is 17 amino acids. CDR3 coding DNA: TGCGCCAGCAGACCCCTCGGGGGAAGGCAGGGTGACTATGGCTACACCTTC. It codes for CASRPLGGRQGDYGYTF.

The chain carries TRBV20-1 and TRBJ2-7; 7 positions match TRBD1. J lost 9 bases, V lost 0 bases, and 8 bases had no gene match. Germline CDR1 DFQATT, CDR2 SNEGSKA (reference sequence). This CDR3 is built from 13 residues. The CDR3 sequence: CSARDQQGRGQYF. For the CDR3, the DNA is TGCAGTGCTAGAGACCAACAGGGGCGCGGGCAGTACTTC.

The chain carries TRBV30 and TRBJ1-2; no firm D call. The CDR3 loop spans 12 amino acids. V shed 5 bases and J shed 4 bases, with 11 bases lying between them. Germline values: CDR1 GTSNPN, CDR2 SVGIG (reference sequence). The CDR3 bases are TGTGCCTGGTGTCCGAACTCCTATGGCTACACCTTC. Translated, it gives CAWCPNSYGYTF.

V gene TRBV10-3 combines with J gene TRBJ1-1; 7 bases are a match to TRBD1. There are 14 residues in the CDR3. The J segment lost 6 bases and the V segment lost 6 bases, leaving 10 bases of the junction unmatched. In germline, CDR1 is ENHRY, CDR2 SYGVKD. The CDR3 DNA sequence: TGTGCCATCAGGGACTCGGGGAGGGGGCCTGAAGCTTTCTTT. Its protein product is CAIRDSGRGPEAFF.

The CDR3, as DNA: TGTGCCATCAGTGAGGGCAGGGTATCTGGAAACACCATATATTTT. Its translation is CAISEGRVSGNTIYF. The chain uses TRBV10-3 and TRBJ1-3; a weak D match, TRBD1 (5 bases). V lost 2 bases to trimming and J lost 1 base, with 9 bases between them. Germline CDR1 is ENHRY and CDR2 is SYGVKD. CDR3 size: 15 residues.